This is a list of T cell receptor beta chains from one sample in a study of post-analysis software for immune sequencing data. TCRdb processed the PCR reads anew with MiXCR; each CDR3 protein has one entry. The sample includes hundreds of thousands of distinct CDR3 sequences, about 44% of them seen just once. The sequencing input was blood. The receptors originated from a girl aged 10 to 17 with multiple sclerosis. The CDR3 runs from the conserved cysteine through the conserved F or W. A D gene is named only where the DNA matches it firmly. Some rows mark clone size as missing; the rest say once, few, many or name a class of expanded clone.

j_call | clone_size | d_call | v_call | cdr3_nt | cdr3_aa
TRBJ1-2 | - | TRBD1 | TRBV10-3 | TGTGCCATCAGTGATTTCCAGGGGGCCGGAGTAGGTGGCTACACCTTC | CAISDFQGAGVGGYTF
TRBJ2-4 | many | TRBD2 | TRBV29-1 | TGCAGCGTCCATGGGCGGGGGGGCTCGACGGATCAGTACTTC | CSVHGRGGSTDQYF
TRBJ2-7 | - | - | TRBV27 | TGTGCCAGCAGTGCCGAGGGGGCGGGGGGCTACGAGCAGTACTTC | CASSAEGAGGYEQYF
TRBJ2-7 | - | - | TRBV5-1 | TGCGCCAGCAGCTTGGGACAGCCTCTCTACGAGCAGTACTTC | CASSLGQPLYEQYF
TRBJ2-3 | - | - | TRBV7-9 | TGTGCCAGCAGCTTAGCGCAACAGTCAGATACGCAGTATTTT | CASSLAQQSDTQYF
TRBJ1-2 | few | TRBD1 | TRBV20-1 | TGCAGTGCTTTCACAGGGGGTTATGGCTACACCTTC | CSAFTGGYGYTF
TRBJ2-7 | - | TRBD2 | TRBV4-1 | TGCGCCAGCAGCCAAGTGACTAGCGGGGGGATAAGCCGGTACGAGCAGTACTTC | CASSQVTSGGISRYEQYF
TRBJ2-5 | - | - | TRBV3-1 | TGTGCCAGCAGCCGAACCGGGGTTAGGCAAGAGACCCAGTACTTC | CASSRTGVRQETQYF
TRBJ2-3 | - | - | TRBV7-3 | TGTGCCAGCAGCCCGATGGGGGGCAAAGATACGCAGTATTTT | CASSPMGGKDTQYF
TRBJ2-7 | few | TRBD2 | TRBV7-7 | TGTGCTAGCAGCTCAGGGAGGGGTAGGTCCTACGAGCAGTACTTC | CASSSGRGRSYEQYF
TRBJ2-3 | medium-sized | TRBD1 | TRBV6-4 | TGTGCCAGCAGTGATCAGGGGGAAGTGACAGATACGCAGTATTTT | CASSDQGEVTDTQYF
TRBJ2-1 | few | TRBD1 | TRBV20-1 | TGCAGTGCTGAGGGGGCTTTCTACTACAATGAGCAGTTCTTC | CSAEGAFYYNEQFF
TRBJ2-7 | few | - | TRBV5-6 | TGTGCCAGCAGCACCGGGCCTGTCGGGTACGAGCAGTACTTC | CASSTGPVGYEQYF
TRBJ1-2 | - | - | TRBV29-1 | TGCAGCGTCGAAGGTGGGTGGGGGAATTCAGGCTACACCTTC | CSVEGGWGNSGYTF